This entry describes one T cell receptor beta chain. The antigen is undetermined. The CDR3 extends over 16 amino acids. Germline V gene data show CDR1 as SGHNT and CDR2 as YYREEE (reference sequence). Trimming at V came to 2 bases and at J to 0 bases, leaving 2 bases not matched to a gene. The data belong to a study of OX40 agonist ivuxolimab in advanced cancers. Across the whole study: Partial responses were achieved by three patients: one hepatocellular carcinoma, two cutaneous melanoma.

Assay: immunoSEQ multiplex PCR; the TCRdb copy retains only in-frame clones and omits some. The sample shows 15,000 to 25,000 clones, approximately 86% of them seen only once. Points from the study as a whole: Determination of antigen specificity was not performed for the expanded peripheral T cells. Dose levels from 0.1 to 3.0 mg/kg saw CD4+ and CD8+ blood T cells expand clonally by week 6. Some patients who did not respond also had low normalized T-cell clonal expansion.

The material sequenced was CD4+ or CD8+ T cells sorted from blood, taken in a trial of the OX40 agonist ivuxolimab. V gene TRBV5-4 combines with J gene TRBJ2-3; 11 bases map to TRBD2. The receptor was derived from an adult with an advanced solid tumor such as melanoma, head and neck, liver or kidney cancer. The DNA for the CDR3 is TGTGCCAGCAGCTTTCTAGCGGGGGGCAGCACAGATACGCAGTATTTT. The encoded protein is CASSFLAGGSTDTQYF.